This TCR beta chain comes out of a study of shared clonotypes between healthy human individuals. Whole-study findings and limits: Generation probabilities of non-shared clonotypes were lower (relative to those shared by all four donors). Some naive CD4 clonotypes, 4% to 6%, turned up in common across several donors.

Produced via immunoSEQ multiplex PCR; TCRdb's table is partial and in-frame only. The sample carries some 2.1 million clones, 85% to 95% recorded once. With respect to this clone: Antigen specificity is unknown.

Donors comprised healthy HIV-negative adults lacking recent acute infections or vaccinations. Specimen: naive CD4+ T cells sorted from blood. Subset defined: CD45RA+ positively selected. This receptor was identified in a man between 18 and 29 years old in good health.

CDR3 region: CASGPQTGAMNTEAFF. The CDR3 DNA is TGTGCTAGTGGTCCCCAGACAGGCGCCATGAACACTGAAGCTTTCTTT. V usage is TRBV12-5 and J usage is TRBJ1-1; TRBD1 is a possible D gene (6 bases). With 5 bases removed from V and 0 bases from J, the gap between germline ends came to 16 bases. CDR3 length: 16 amino acids. Germline V CDR1 and CDR2: LGHNT, FRNRAP. Variable domain in full (rest from reference TRBV12-5 and TRBJ1-1): DARVTQTPRHKVTEMGQEVTMRCQPILGHNTVFWYRQTMMQGLELLAYFRNRAPLDDSGMPKDRFSAEMPDATLATLKIQPSEPRDSAVYFCASGPQTGAMNTEAFFGQGTRLTVV.